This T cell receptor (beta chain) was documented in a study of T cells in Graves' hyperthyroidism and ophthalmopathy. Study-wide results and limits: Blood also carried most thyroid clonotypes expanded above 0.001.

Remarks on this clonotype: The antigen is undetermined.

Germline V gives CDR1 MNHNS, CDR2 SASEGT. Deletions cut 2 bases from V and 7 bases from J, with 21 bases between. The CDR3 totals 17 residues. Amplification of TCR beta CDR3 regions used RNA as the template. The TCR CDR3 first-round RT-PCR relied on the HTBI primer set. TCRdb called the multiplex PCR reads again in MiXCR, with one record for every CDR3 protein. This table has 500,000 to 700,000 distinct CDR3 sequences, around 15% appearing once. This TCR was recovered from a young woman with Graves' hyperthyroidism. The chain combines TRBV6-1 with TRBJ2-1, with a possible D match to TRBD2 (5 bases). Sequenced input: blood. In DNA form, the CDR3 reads TGTGCCAGCAGTGAATTCTTTGGTAGCGCATTGCATAATGAGCAGTTCTTC. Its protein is CASSEFFGSALHNEQFF.